The 14 T cell receptor beta chains below come from one sample, sequenced in a study of T-cell reconstitution after alpha-beta-depleted transplantation in children (dated by TCRdb to the mid-2010s). The library was prepared using PCR. The run used an Illumina HiSeq 2500. TCR library preparation used molecular barcoding, with unique molecular identifiers applied to normalize quantification of the TCRbeta repertoire. TCRdb's own reprocessing of the public reads used fastp at Q25 and MiXCR and kept productive beta chains. CDR3 protein sequences are deduplicated, and each keeps its most common genes and DNA. This sample comprises hundreds of thousands of distinct CDR3 sequences, about an eighth of them detected only once. The ten largest clonotypes hold around 0.79% of the sample. The treatment or condition label of this sample denotes: allogeneic hematopoietic cell transplantation with graft depleted of TCRalphabeta T cells and CD19 B cells.

Sequenced material: PBMCs, taken before TCRalphabeta/CD19-depleted stem cell transplant. These receptors were taken from a girl aged 2 to 9 with congenital amegakaryocytic thrombocytopenia, due to receive a stem cell transplant.

The V and J genes are TRBV7-9 and TRBJ1-4, with unresolved D. This CDR3 has 15 residues. Germline V gene sequence: CDR1 SEHNR, CDR2 FQNEAQ (reference sequence). V lost 1 base to trimming and J lost 7 bases, with 13 bases between them. CDR3 sequence: CASSLGRVPTEKLFF. The CDR3 DNA follows: TGTGCCAGCAGCTTAGGGAGGGTGCCTACTGAAAAACTGTTTTTT.

In its sample, this clonotype was seen many times. This chain links TRBV7-9 with TRBJ2-1, with TRBD1 matching 10 bases. Looked up from germline, CDR1 is SEHNR and CDR2 is FQNEAQ (reference sequence). This CDR3 spans 17 amino acids. The ends lost 1 base at V and 8 bases at J; junction bases unmatched: 11. The CDR3 sequence: CASSLVAWDRGGYEQFF. The CDR3 nucleotides are TGTGCCAGCAGCTTAGTGGCATGGGACAGGGGTGGATATGAGCAGTTCTTC.

This clonotype was found many times. The rearrangement joins TRBV29-1 to TRBJ2-2; D tentatively fits TRBD1 or TRBD2 (5 bases each). The V gene lost 0 bases and the J gene lost 6 bases, with 17 bases spanning the gap. This CDR3 is built from 16 residues. Germline V gene data show CDR1 as SQVTM and CDR2 as ANQGSEA. The CDR3 sequence: CSVEDGTEGTAGELFF. In DNA form, the CDR3 reads TGCAGCGTTGAAGATGGGACCGAAGGAACGGCCGGGGAGCTGTTTTTT.

This clonotype has only a few counts. This rearrangement joins TRBV6-1 to TRBJ2-7; maybe TRBD2 (5 bases). There are 20 residues in the CDR3. V lost 3 bases and J lost 2, with 29 bases in between. CDR1 and CDR2 (germline): MNHNS, SASEGT. The CDR3 sequence is CASSDPRPRDRAFIPYEQYF. The CDR3 DNA sequence: TGTGCCAGCAGTGATCCCAGGCCCCGGGATAGGGCTTTTATACCCTACGAGCAGTACTTC.

The J gene is TRBJ2-1, the V gene TRBV4-1, with a tentative D call TRBD2 (6 bases). Trimming left V 5 bases short and J 5 bases short, with 34 bases between. The CDR3 sequence is 21 residues long. Germline V gene sequence: CDR1 MGHRA, CDR2 YSYEKL. CDR3 in amino acids: CASSTSGVQLNFLARDNEQFF. DNA for the CDR3: TGCGCCAGCAGCACCAGCGGAGTGCAGCTTAATTTTCTAGCGAGAGACAATGAGCAGTTCTTC.

For this clonotype: Here the CDR3 omits its conserved ending phenylalanine or tryptophan, so a read error is the likely source. The chain carries TRBV29-1 and TRBJ1-1, with unresolved D. The CDR3 is 12 amino acids. Germline V gives CDR1 SQVTM, CDR2 ANQGSEA. Trimming took off 0 bases at V and 6 bases at J, with 8 bases between the two ends. DNA of the CDR3: TGCAGCGTTGAAGATCTTGGCTCTGAAGCTTTCCTT. It codes for CSVEDLGSEAFL.

This clonotype was seen a few times. This rearrangement joins TRBV20-1 to TRBJ1-6; no clear D. This CDR3 contains 12 residues. The germline CDR1 and CDR2 sequences are DFQATT and SNEGSKA (reference sequence). The V gene lost 6 bases and the J gene lost 7 bases, with 10 bases spanning the gap. The CDR3 reads CSAHTQNSPLHF. In nucleotides, the CDR3 is TGCAGTGCCCATACCCAGAATTCACCCCTCCACTTT.

This clonotype was counted at least ten times. The rearrangement uses TRBV11-2 and TRBJ2-5; maybe TRBD2 (5 bases). V was cut by 3 bases and J by 2 bases, with 16 bases left in between. CDR3 length: 16 residues. Germline CDR1 SGHAT, CDR2 FQNNGV. CDR3 amino acids: CASSFRSGRGQETQYF. The CDR3 bases are TGTGCCAGCAGCTTTCGGTCGGGGAGAGGTCAAGAGACCCAGTACTTC.

This clonotype was counted at least ten times. This sequence joins TRBV29-1 and TRBJ1-2; no reliable D call. In germline, CDR1 is SQVTM, CDR2 ANQGSEA. V lost 4 bases to trimming and J lost 8 bases, with 11 bases between them. This CDR3 region has 11 residues. The chain's CDR3 is CSVVSPTGYTF. The DNA of the CDR3 is TGCAGCGTTGTGAGCCCGACGGGCTACACCTTC.

This clonotype turned up a few times. The genes are TRBV20-1 and TRBJ2-3; D is perhaps TRBD2 (5 bases). This CDR3 comprises 12 residues. Germline values: CDR1 DFQATT, CDR2 SNEGSKA (reference sequence). V lost 7 bases, J lost 2 bases, and 10 bases lay in between. The CDR3, as DNA: TGCAGTGTCCTGACTATCACAGATACGCAGTATTTT. Protein sequence: CSVLTITDTQYF.

This clonotype was counted ten times or more. CDR3 nucleotides: TGCGCCAGCAGCTTGGAAGTGGGGGGGACCCAGTACTTC. Protein product: CASSLEVGGTQYF. This chain uses TRBV5-1 with TRBJ2-5; D may be TRBD2 (6 bases). The CDR3 totals 13 residues. Trimming cost V 0 bases and J 7 bases, with 10 bases left between them. Per the germline V gene, CDR1 is SGHRS and CDR2 is YFSETQ.

This clonotype was observed a few times. The chain has TRBV7-9 and TRBJ1-4; 11 bases are a match to TRBD1. Germline V lookup: CDR1 SEHNR, CDR2 FQNEAQ (reference sequence). The CDR3 has 16 amino acids. Trimming took 3 bases from V and 8 from J; bases not matched to a gene: 8. The CDR3 nucleotides read TGTGCCAGCAGCTTGACGCCGGGACAGGGGGTAGAAAAACTGTTTTTT. Protein product: CASSLTPGQGVEKLFF.

V usage is TRBV5-1 and J usage is TRBJ2-2; 13 nucleotides agree with TRBD2. The V gene end was trimmed by 4 bases and the J gene end by 4 bases; junction bases not matched to a gene: 10. CDR1 is SGHRS and CDR2 is YFSETQ in the germline V gene. The CDR3 consists of 18 residues. The CDR3 here is CASSRGLAGETFTGELFF. For the CDR3, the DNA is TGCGCCAGCAGCAGAGGACTAGCGGGAGAGACGTTCACCGGGGAGCTGTTTTTT.

This clonotype was seen ten or more times. V usage is TRBV12-3 or TRBV12-4 and J usage is TRBJ2-7, with 11 positions matching TRBD2. With V trimmed by 4 bases and J by 5 bases, 7 bases remained unmatched. The CDR3 contains 15 residues. The chain's CDR3 is CASSSSGRTSNEQYF. The CDR3 nucleotides are TGTGCCAGCAGTTCTAGCGGGAGGACGTCTAACGAGCAGTACTTC.